The T cell receptor beta chain under discussion was sequenced for a study of blood T cell repertoires in COVID-19. Study information: PBMCs, B-cell-depleted T cells, or T cells were the source of the cDNA or gDNA that made up the material.

Germline V lookup: CDR1 SGHRS, CDR2 YFSETQ. CDR3 length: 13 residues. Trimming stripped 3 bases from V and 8 bases from J, with 14 bases between. Clones were read by immunoSEQ multiplex PCR, and TCRdb kept only the in-frame ones, dropping some. Of some 200,000 clones in the sample, roughly 84% were seen once. The TCR was taken from a human donor in a cohort sampled during active COVID-19. The chain recombines TRBV5-1 with TRBJ1-2; D call uncertain. The sample comprised peripheral blood. The CDR3 reads CASSSGPPGGYTF. The DNA for the CDR3 is TGCGCCAGCAGCTCCGGACCTCCGGGAGGCTACACCTTC.